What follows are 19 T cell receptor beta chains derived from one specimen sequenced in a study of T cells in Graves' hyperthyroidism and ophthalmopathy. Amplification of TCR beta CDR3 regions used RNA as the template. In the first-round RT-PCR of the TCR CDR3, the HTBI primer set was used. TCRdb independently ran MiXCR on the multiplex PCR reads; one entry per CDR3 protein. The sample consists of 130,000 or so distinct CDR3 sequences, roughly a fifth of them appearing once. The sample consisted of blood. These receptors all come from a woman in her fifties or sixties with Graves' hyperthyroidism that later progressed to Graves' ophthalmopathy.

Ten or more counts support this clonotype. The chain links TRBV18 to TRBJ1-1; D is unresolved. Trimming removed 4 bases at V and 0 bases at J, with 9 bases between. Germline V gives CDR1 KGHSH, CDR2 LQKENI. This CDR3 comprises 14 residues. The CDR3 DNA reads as TGTGCCAGCTCACTAGCCATTATGAACACTGAAGCTTTCTTT. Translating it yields CASSLAIMNTEAFF.

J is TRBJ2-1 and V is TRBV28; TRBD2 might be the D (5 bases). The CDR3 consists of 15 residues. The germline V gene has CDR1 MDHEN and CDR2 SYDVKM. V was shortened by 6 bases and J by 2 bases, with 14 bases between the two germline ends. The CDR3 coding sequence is TGTGCCAGCAGCCCCGTGGGAGAAGCCTACAATGAGCAGTTCTTC. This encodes CASSPVGEAYNEQFF.

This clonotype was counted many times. CDR3 bases: TGTGCCAGCAGTGGGTCGGCGGGTAGGGGGAATCAGCCCCAGCATTTT. Amino acids: CASSGSAGRGNQPQHF. V usage is TRBV2 and J usage is TRBJ1-5, with D maybe TRBD1 (6 bases). The CDR3 totals 16 residues. Germline CDR1 reads SNHLY; CDR2 reads FYNNEI. V was trimmed by 4 bases and J by 4 bases, leaving 17 bases between them. Complete variable domain (other parts from reference TRBV2 and TRBJ1-5): EPEVTQTPSHQVTQMGQEVILRCVPISNHLYFYWYRQILGQKVEFLVSFYNNEISEKSEIFDDQFSVERPDGSNFTLKIRSTKLEDSAMYFCASSGSAGRGNQPQHFGDGTRLSIL.

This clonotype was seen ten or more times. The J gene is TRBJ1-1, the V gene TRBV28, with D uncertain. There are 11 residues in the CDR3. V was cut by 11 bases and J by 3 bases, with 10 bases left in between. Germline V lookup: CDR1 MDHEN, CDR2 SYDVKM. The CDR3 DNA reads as TGTGCCGCCCTCTCCCACACTGAAGCTTTCTTT. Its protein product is CAALSHTEAFF.

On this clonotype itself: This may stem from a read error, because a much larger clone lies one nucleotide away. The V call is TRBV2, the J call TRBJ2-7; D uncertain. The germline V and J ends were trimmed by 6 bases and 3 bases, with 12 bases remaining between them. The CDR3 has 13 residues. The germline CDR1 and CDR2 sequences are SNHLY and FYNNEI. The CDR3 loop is CASRQSQVYEQYF. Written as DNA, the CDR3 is TGTGCCAGCAGACAGAGTCAAGTCTACGAGCAGTACTTC.

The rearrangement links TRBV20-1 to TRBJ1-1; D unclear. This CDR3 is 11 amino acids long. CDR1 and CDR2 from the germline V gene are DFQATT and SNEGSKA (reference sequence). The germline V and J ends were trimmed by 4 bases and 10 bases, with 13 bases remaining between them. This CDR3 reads CSATGDGSAFF. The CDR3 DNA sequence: TGCAGTGCTACCGGTGACGGTTCAGCTTTCTTT.

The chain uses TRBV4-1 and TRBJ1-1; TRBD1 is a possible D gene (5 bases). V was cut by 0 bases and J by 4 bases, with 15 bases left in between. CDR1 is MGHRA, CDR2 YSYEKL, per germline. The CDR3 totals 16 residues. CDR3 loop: CASSQDHSRGGTEAFF. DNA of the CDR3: TGCGCCAGCAGCCAAGATCACAGTCGGGGGGGCACTGAAGCTTTCTTT.

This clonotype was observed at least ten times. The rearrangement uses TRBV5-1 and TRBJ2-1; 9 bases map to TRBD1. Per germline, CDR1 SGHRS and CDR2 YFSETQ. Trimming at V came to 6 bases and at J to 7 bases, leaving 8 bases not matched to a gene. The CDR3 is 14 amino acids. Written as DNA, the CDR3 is TGCGCCAGCACACCGGGACAGGGTTATAATGAGCAGTTCTTC. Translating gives CASTPGQGYNEQFF.

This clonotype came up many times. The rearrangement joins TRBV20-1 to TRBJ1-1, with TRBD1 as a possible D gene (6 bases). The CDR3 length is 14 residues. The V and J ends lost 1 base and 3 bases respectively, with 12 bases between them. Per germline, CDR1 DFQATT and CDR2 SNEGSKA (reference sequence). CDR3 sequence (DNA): TGCAGTGCTAGAGGTCCGGGGGCCGACACTGAAGCTTTCTTT. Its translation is CSARGPGADTEAFF.

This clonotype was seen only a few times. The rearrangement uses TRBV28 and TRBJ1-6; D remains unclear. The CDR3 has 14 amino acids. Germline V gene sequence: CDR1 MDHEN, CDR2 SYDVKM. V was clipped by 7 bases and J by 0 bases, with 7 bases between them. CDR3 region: CASIESSYNSPLHF. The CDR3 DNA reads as TGTGCCAGCATTGAGAGCTCCTATAATTCACCCCTCCACTTT.

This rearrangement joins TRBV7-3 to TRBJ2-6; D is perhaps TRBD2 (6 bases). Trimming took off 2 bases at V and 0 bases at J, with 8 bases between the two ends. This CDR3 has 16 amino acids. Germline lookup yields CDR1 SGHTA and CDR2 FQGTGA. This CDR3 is CASSLQGGSGANVLTF. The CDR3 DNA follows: TGTGCCAGCAGCTTACAGGGAGGCTCTGGGGCCAACGTCCTGACTTTC.

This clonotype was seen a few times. CDR3 bases: TGTGCCAGCAGTTTAATAACCACCTTTAGAAATGAGCAGTTCTTC. Its protein product is CASSLITTFRNEQFF. V and J are TRBV28 and TRBJ2-1; D is uncertain. The ends were cut back, 2 bases at V and 7 bases at J, with 15 bases in the middle. This CDR3 has 15 residues. CDR1 and CDR2 (germline): MDHEN, SYDVKM.

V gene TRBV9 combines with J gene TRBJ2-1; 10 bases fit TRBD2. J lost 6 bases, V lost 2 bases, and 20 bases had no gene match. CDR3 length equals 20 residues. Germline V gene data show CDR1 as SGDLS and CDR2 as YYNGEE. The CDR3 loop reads CASSVELAGDSGLAANEQFF. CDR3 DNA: TGTGCCAGCAGCGTGGAGCTAGCGGGAGATTCTGGTCTTGCAGCCAATGAGCAGTTCTTC.

In DNA, the CDR3 is TGTGCCAGCAGCCGGGGGGGGGCCAACGAGCAGTACTTC. Its protein is CASSRGGANEQYF. V usage is TRBV7-3 and J usage is TRBJ2-7, with 8 bases fitting TRBD2. The CDR3 loop spans 13 amino acids. The J segment lost 5 bases and the V segment lost 5 bases, leaving 5 bases of the junction unmatched. Germline CDR1 and CDR2: SGHTA and FQGTGA.

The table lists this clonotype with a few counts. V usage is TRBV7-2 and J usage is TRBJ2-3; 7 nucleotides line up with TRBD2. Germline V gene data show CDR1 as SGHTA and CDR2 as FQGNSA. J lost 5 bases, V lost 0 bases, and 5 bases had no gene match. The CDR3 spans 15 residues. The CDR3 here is CASSLAGGSGDTQYF. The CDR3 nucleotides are TGTGCCAGCAGCTTAGCGGGAGGGTCTGGAGATACGCAGTATTTT.

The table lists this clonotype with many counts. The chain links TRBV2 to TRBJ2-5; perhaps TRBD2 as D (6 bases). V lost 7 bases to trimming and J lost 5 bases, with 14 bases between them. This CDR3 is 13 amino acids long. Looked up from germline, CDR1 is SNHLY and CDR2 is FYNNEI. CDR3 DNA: TGTGCCAGCACCCGACTAGTTTGGGAGACCCAGTACTTC. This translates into CASTRLVWETQYF.

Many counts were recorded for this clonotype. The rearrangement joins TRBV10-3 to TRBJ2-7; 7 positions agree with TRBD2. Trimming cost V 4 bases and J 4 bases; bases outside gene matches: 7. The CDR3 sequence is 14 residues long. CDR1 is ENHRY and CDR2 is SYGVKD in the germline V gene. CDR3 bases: TGTGCCATCAGTGCCGTGGGAGGGCTGTACGAGCAGTACTTC. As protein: CAISAVGGLYEQYF.

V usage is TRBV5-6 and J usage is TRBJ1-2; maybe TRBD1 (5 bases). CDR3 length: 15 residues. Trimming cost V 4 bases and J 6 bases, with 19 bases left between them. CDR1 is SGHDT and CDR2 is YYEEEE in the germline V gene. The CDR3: CASSTEALGANGYTF. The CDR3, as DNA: TGTGCCAGCAGCACCGAGGCCCTAGGGGCCAATGGCTACACCTTC.

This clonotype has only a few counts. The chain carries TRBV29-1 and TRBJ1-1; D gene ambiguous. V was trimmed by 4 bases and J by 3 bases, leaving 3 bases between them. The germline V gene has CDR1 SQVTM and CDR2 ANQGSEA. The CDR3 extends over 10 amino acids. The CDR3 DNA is TGCAGCGTTGTCTACACTGAAGCTTTCTTT. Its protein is CSVVYTEAFF.